What follows are 21 T cell receptor beta chains derived from one specimen sequenced in a study of blood T cell repertoires in COVID-19. Assay: immunoSEQ multiplex PCR; the TCRdb copy retains only in-frame clones and omits some. Altogether about 140,000 clones are present, 70% to 90% being singletons, with the ten largest covering less than 2%. Sequencing was carried out using peripheral blood. The receptor source for this set is a man between 65 and 85 years old with acute or convalescent COVID-19.

The rearrangement uses TRBV15 and TRBJ2-3; D is ambiguous. Germline V gene data show CDR1 as LNHNV and CDR2 as YYDKDF (reference sequence). The CDR3 has 16 residues. The V gene lost 1 base and the J gene lost 1 base, with 12 bases spanning the gap. For the CDR3, the DNA is TGTGCCACCAGCAGAGGTCGAAGCGTGGGCACAGATACGCAGTATTTT. This translates into CATSRGRSVGTDTQYF.

The genes are TRBV5-8 and TRBJ2-2; a weak D match, TRBD1 (5 bases). The CDR3 runs to 16 residues. The V gene lost 0 bases and the J gene lost 0 bases, with 9 bases spanning the gap. Looked up from germline, CDR1 is SGHTS and CDR2 is YDEGEE. The CDR3 DNA follows: TGTGCCAGCAGCTTGGCCTGGACATCGAACACCGGGGAGCTGTTTTTT. Protein: CASSLAWTSNTGELFF.

V is TRBV19 and J is TRBJ1-2; 8 nucleotides line up with TRBD1. Trimming at V came to 8 bases and at J to 4 bases, leaving 12 bases not matched to a gene. CDR1 LNHDA and CDR2 SQIVND come from the germline V gene (reference sequence). The CDR3 extends over 15 amino acids. The chain's CDR3 is CASVETRGLGYGYTF. The CDR3 DNA is TGTGCCAGTGTAGAAACCAGGGGGCTCGGCTATGGCTACACCTTC. Full variable domain (remainder filled in from reference TRBV19 and TRBJ1-2): DGGITQSPKYLFRKEGQNVTLSCEQNLNHDAMYWYRQDPGQGLRLIYYSQIVNDFQKGDIAEGYSVSREKKESFPLTVTSAQKNPTAFYLCASVETRGLGYGYTFGSGTRLTVV.

V usage is TRBV2 and J usage is TRBJ2-3; 14 bases map to TRBD2. V shed 6 bases and J 5 bases; nucleotides not matched to a gene: 4. In germline, CDR1 is SNHLY, CDR2 FYNNEI. The CDR3 loop spans 15 amino acids. As DNA, the CDR3 is TGTGCCAGCAGCCTGGGACTAGCGGGAGTAGATACGCAGTATTTT. Amino acids: CASSLGLAGVDTQYF.

The V and J genes are TRBV27 and TRBJ1-2; 8 bases match TRBD1. This CDR3 has 14 amino acids. Germline V gene sequence: CDR1 MNHEY, CDR2 SMNVEV (reference sequence). With V trimmed by 6 bases and J by 8 bases, 11 bases remained unmatched. The CDR3 nucleotides are TGTGCCAGCAGCTACGGACAGGGAATAATGGGCTACACCTTC. Translation: CASSYGQGIMGYTF.

This clone has only a few counts. The V and J genes are TRBV28 and TRBJ1-2, with TRBD1 matching 7 bases. The CDR3 is made up of 13 amino acids. Germline V gene data show CDR1 as MDHEN and CDR2 as SYDVKM. The J segment lost 3 bases and the V segment lost 7 bases, leaving 5 bases of the junction unmatched. The DNA of the CDR3 is TGTGCCAGCATGACAGGGTCAGACTATGGCTACACCTTC. The encoded protein is CASMTGSDYGYTF.

The chain links TRBV6-2 or TRBV6-3 to TRBJ1-1; the D is unclear. Germline values: CDR1 MNHEY, CDR2 SVGEGT. Trimming took off 2 bases at V and 0 bases at J, with 7 bases between the two ends. This CDR3 spans 14 amino acids. The CDR3 loop reads CASSYLGLNTEAFF. DNA for the CDR3: TGTGCCAGCAGTTACCTCGGTCTGAACACTGAAGCTTTCTTT.

The CDR3 reads CASRGGQGYTGELFF. In DNA, the CDR3 is TGTGCCAGCAGGGGGGGACAGGGTTACACCGGGGAGCTGTTTTTT. V gene TRBV6-5 combines with J gene TRBJ2-2; 9 nucleotides line up with TRBD1. The length of the CDR3 is 15 residues. Germline V gene lookup returns CDR1 MNHEY and CDR2 SVGAGI. V lost 6 bases and J lost 3; bases outside the gene matches: 5.

This chain uses TRBV7-7 with TRBJ2-5; D gene uncertain. This CDR3 is built from 13 residues. Per germline, CDR1 SSHAT and CDR2 FNYEAQ (reference sequence). Trimming removed 5 bases at V and 7 bases at J, with 14 bases between. CDR3 region: CASSLDSVGTQYF. The CDR3 nucleotides are TGTGCCAGCAGCCTCGACTCGGTGGGGACCCAGTACTTC.

The V call is TRBV10-2, the J call TRBJ2-7; 8 bases map to TRBD2. The CDR3 contains 14 residues. Germline V gene sequence: CDR1 WSHSY, CDR2 SAAADI. Trimming cost V 4 bases and J 1 base; bases outside gene matches: 3. In nucleotides, the CDR3 is TGCGCCAGCAGTGGTAGCGGGGCATCCTACGAGCAGTACTTC. Protein sequence: CASSGSGASYEQYF.

The V call is TRBV19, the J call TRBJ1-2, with a weak D call TRBD1 (5 bases). V lost 7 bases, J lost 1 base, and 13 bases lay in between. This CDR3 contains 14 residues. From germline, CDR1 is LNHDA and CDR2 SQIVND (reference sequence). CDR3 bases: TGTGCCAGTACCCCGGGGGAACTTAACTATGGCTACACCTTC. This sequence encodes CASTPGELNYGYTF.

The V gene is TRBV28, the J gene TRBJ2-1, with a tentative D call TRBD1 (7 bases). The length of the CDR3 is 15 residues. Germline values: CDR1 MDHEN, CDR2 SYDVKM. V lost 2 bases and J lost 7, with 15 bases in between. CDR3 sequence (DNA): TGTGCCAGCAGTTTAGGCAGGGGGGTTAGGAATGAGCAGTTCTTC. Amino acid sequence: CASSLGRGVRNEQFF.

The gene calls are TRBV5-6 and TRBJ1-5; D perhaps matches TRBD1 (5 bases). Per the germline V gene, CDR1 is SGHDT and CDR2 is YYEEEE. The CDR3 extends over 13 amino acids. Trimming stripped 1 base from V and 9 bases from J, with 11 bases between. As DNA, the CDR3 is TGTGCCAGCAGCTTGAATCTCGGGGGGCCCCAGCATTTT. This gives the protein CASSLNLGGPQHF.

This clone was recorded only once. This chain joins TRBV11-2 and TRBJ2-1; 9 bases match TRBD2. CDR1 and CDR2 (germline): SGHAT, FQNNGV. This CDR3 is 18 amino acids long. Unmatched junction bases numbered 19, after V lost 5 bases and J lost 8 bases. The CDR3 DNA is TGTGCCAGCAGCCTACTAGCGGGTGGCCCCCAAGCTCGCGATGAGCAGTTCTTC. Amino acid sequence: CASSLLAGGPQARDEQFF. The whole variable domain, filled in from reference TRBV11-2 and TRBJ2-1, reads EAGVAQSPRYKIIEKRQSVAFWCNPISGHATLYWYQQILGQGPKLLIQFQNNGVVDDSQLPKDRFSAERLKGVDSTLKIQPAKLEDSAVYLCASSLLAGGPQARDEQFFGPGTRLTVL.

The V call is TRBV30, the J call TRBJ2-5; D remains ambiguous. Per germline, CDR1 GTSNPN and CDR2 SVGIG (reference sequence). The V end was cut by 2 bases, the J end by 0 bases, with 7 bases between. The CDR3 runs to 13 residues. CDR3 in DNA: TGTGCCTGGAGTCTCGCAGACCAAGAGACCCAGTACTTC. It is translated as CAWSLADQETQYF.

CDR3 residues: CASSPFDGQGGTNTEAFF. The CDR3 DNA is TGTGCCAGCTCACCTTTCGATGGGCAGGGAGGAACGAACACTGAAGCTTTCTTT. This rearrangement joins TRBV18 to TRBJ1-1; D is perhaps TRBD1 (5 bases). Per germline, CDR1 KGHSH and CDR2 LQKENI. This CDR3 has 18 amino acids. V lost 3 bases, J lost 1 base, and 21 bases lay in between. Looking up the rest from reference TRBV18 and TRBJ1-1 gives the full variable domain: NAGVMQNPRHLVRRRGQEARLRCSPMKGHSHVYWYRQLPEEGLKFMVYLQKENIIDESGMPKERFSAEFPKEGPSILRIQQVVRGDSAAYFCASSPFDGQGGTNTEAFFGQGTRLTVV.

This clone was seen once. The V call is TRBV24-1, the J call TRBJ2-1; 10 nucleotides align to TRBD2. The CDR3 has 16 residues. Trimming at V came to 4 bases and at J to 1 base, leaving 3 bases not matched to a gene. From germline, CDR1 is KGHDR and CDR2 SFDVKD. CDR3 protein: CATSDSLAGSYNEQFF. CDR3 DNA: TGTGCCACCAGTGACTCACTAGCGGGATCCTACAATGAGCAGTTCTTC.

The CDR3 DNA sequence: TGCAGCGTTGACGAGGAGGGGACCTATGGCTACACCTTC. This sequence encodes CSVDEEGTYGYTF. V usage is TRBV29-1 and J usage is TRBJ1-2; D possibly corresponds to TRBD1 (5 bases). CDR1 and CDR2 (germline): SQVTM, ANQGSEA. The CDR3 sequence is 13 residues long. The germline V and J ends were trimmed by 3 bases and 4 bases, with 12 bases remaining between them. Full variable domain (remainder filled in from reference TRBV29-1 and TRBJ1-2): SAVISQKPSRDICQRGTSLTIQCQVDSQVTMMFWYRQQPGQSLTLIATANQGSEATYESGFVIDKFPISRPNLTFSTLTVSNMSPEDSSIYLCSVDEEGTYGYTFGSGTRLTVV.

This clone came up a few times. V usage is TRBV3-1 (or the pseudogene TRBV3-2) and J usage is TRBJ1-6; 7 bases are shared with TRBD1. V shed 4 bases and J 10 bases; nucleotides not matched to a gene: 16. Germline lookup yields CDR1 LGHDT and CDR2 YNNKEL (reference sequence). This CDR3 contains 17 residues. The CDR3 sequence is CASSPKGLTGLGSPLHF. The DNA of the CDR3 is TGTGCCAGCAGCCCGAAAGGCCTGACAGGGTTGGGGTCACCCCTCCACTTT.

The V and J genes are TRBV18 and TRBJ1-2, with a possible D match to TRBD1 (6 bases). The CDR3 loop spans 15 amino acids. Trimming took off 5 bases at V and 4 bases at J, with 17 bases between the two ends. Germline loops: CDR1 KGHSH, CDR2 LQKENI. CDR3 loop: CASSSRGGRSYGYTF. The CDR3 region has the DNA TGTGCCAGCTCATCACGGGGGGGCCGAAGCTATGGCTACACCTTC.

V usage is TRBV18 and J usage is TRBJ2-5, with 8 positions matching TRBD2. CDR3 size: 16 residues. The V gene's germline CDR1 is KGHSH and CDR2 LQKENI. The junction had 9 bases not matched to a gene; V was cut back by 1 base and J by 5 bases. The CDR3 here is CASSPQDGGGLETQYF. CDR3 sequence (DNA): TGTGCCAGCTCACCACAGGACGGGGGGGGCTTGGAGACCCAGTACTTC. Looking up the rest from reference TRBV18 and TRBJ2-5 gives the full variable domain: NAGVMQNPRHLVRRRGQEARLRCSPMKGHSHVYWYRQLPEEGLKFMVYLQKENIIDESGMPKERFSAEFPKEGPSILRIQQVVRGDSAAYFCASSPQDGGGLETQYFGPGTRLLVL.